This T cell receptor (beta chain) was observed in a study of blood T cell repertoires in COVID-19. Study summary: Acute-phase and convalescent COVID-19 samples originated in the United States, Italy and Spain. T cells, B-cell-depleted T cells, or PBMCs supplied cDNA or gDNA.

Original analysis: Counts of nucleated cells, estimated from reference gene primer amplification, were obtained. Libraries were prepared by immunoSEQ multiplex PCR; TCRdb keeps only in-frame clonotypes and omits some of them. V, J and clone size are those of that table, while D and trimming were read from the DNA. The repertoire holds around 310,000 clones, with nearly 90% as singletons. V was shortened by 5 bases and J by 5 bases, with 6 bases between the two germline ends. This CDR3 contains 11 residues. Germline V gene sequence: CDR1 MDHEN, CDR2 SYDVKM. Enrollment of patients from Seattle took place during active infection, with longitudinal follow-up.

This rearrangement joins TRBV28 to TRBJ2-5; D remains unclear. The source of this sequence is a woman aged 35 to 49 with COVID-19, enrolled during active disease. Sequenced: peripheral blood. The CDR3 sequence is CASSPSETQYF. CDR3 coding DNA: TGTGCCAGCAGTCCCTCGGAGACCCAGTACTTC.